These 8 T cell receptor beta chains came from one sample sequenced in a study of shared clonotypes between healthy human individuals. Produced via immunoSEQ multiplex PCR; TCRdb's table is partial and in-frame only. The repertoire has a few hundred thousand clones, about nine tenths of them found once; the top ten carry around 16%. The sequenced material came from memory CD8+ T cells sorted from blood. Documented subset: CD45RO+ cells pooled with CCR7-negative TemRA cells. The receptors shown here come from a man younger than 35 in good health.

This chain uses TRBV6-1 with TRBJ2-2; a weak D match, TRBD2 (5 bases). CDR1 MNHNS and CDR2 SASEGT come from the germline V gene. Deletions cut 2 bases from V and 5 bases from J, with 12 bases between. The CDR3 has 15 amino acids. CDR3 sequence: CASSELAGGTGELFF. CDR3 coding DNA: TGTGCCAGCAGTGAACTAGCAGGCGGAACCGGGGAGCTGTTTTTT.

V and J are TRBV4-3 and TRBJ2-3; D may be TRBD2 (5 bases). V lost 0 bases and J lost 3, with 13 bases in between. Germline V lookup: CDR1 LGHNA, CDR2 YSLEER. The CDR3 consists of 16 residues. The CDR3 DNA follows: TGCGCCAGCAGCCAAGATGAACTAGGTCTTACAGATACGCAGTATTTT. It codes for CASSQDELGLTDTQYF.

A note on this clone: This sequence may be a read error, since a much larger clone differs from it by one base. The sample holds other DNA sequences that translate to the same CDR3. The chain couples TRBV7-9 to TRBJ2-2, with D unresolved. The germline gives CDR1 SEHNR, CDR2 FQNEAQ (reference sequence). This CDR3 is 11 amino acids long. Trimming took off 5 bases at V and 5 bases at J, with 3 bases between the two ends. CDR3 sequence reads: CASSLTGELFF. As DNA, the CDR3 is TGTGCCAGCAGCCTAACCGGGGAGCTGTTTTTT.

This clone has just one count. The chain carries TRBV6-4 and TRBJ2-3, with a possible D match to TRBD1 (7 bases). The CDR3 is made up of 16 amino acids. V was clipped by 6 bases and J by 6 bases, with 22 bases between them. Germline-derived CDR1 and CDR2 are MRHNA and SNTAGT. The CDR3 bases are TGTGCCAGCAGCCCCGGAGGGGTGACAGGGTTCGATACGCAGTATTTT. Translating gives CASSPGGVTGFDTQYF.

This clone was picked up many times. The V and J genes are TRBV11-1 and TRBJ1-1; D may be TRBD1 (5 bases). Trimming removed 1 base at V and 7 bases at J, with 10 bases between. The CDR3 consists of 13 residues. The germline gives CDR1 SGHAT, CDR2 FQDESV (reference sequence). CDR3 in DNA: TGTGCCAGCAGCTTAGGCGGAGGGGTTGAAGCTTTCTTT. Its protein product is CASSLGGGVEAFF. The full variable domain, its missing parts supplied by reference TRBV11-1 and TRBJ1-1, is EAEVAQSPRYKITEKSQAVAFWCDPISGHATLYWYRQILGQGPELLVQFQDESVVDDSQLPKDRFSAERLKGVDSTLKIQPAELGDSAMYLCASSLGGGVEAFFGQGTRLTVV.

V and J are TRBV27 and TRBJ2-5; the D gene could be TRBD1 or TRBD2 (5 bases each). The V end lost 6 bases, the J end lost 5 bases, and 25 bases lay between the germline ends. The germline CDR1 and CDR2 sequences are MNHEY and SMNVEV (reference sequence). The CDR3 contains 17 residues. The CDR3, as DNA: TGTGCCAGCAGCCCTAGTGTGGTTTCGGGGCGTCGGGAGACCCAGTACTTC. Protein: CASSPSVVSGRRETQYF.

The chain couples TRBV4-3 to TRBJ2-7, with 8 bases lining up with TRBD1. Trimming at V came to 8 bases and at J to 3 bases, leaving 0 bases not matched to a gene. The CDR3 covers 11 residues. The germline gives CDR1 LGHNA, CDR2 YSLEER. Here the CDR3 reads CASGQGYEQYF. For the CDR3, the DNA is TGCGCCAGCGGACAGGGCTACGAGCAGTACTTC.

This chain connects TRBV11-2 to TRBJ2-1, with D perhaps matching TRBD2 (6 bases). Germline CDR1 and CDR2: SGHAT and FQNNGV. Trimming cost V 0 bases and J 2 bases, with 11 bases left between them. This CDR3 is built from 16 residues. The CDR3 loop is CASSLEDYQAYNEQFF. In DNA form, the CDR3 reads TGTGCCAGCAGCTTAGAGGACTACCAGGCCTACAATGAGCAGTTCTTC.